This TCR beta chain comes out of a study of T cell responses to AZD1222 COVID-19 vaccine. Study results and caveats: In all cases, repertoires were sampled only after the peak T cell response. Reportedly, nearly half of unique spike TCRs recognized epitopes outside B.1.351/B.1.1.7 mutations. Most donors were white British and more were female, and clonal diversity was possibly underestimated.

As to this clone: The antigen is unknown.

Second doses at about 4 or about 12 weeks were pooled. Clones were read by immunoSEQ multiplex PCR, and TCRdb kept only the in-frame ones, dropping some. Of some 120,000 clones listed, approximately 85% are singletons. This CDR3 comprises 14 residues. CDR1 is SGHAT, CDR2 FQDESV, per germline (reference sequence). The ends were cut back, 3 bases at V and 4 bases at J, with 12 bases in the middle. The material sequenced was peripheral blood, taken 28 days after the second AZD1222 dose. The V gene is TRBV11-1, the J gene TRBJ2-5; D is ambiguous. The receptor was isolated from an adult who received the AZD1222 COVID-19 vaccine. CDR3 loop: CASSLSRWGETQYF. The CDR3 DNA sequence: TGTGCCAGCAGCTTGTCGCGATGGGGAGAGACCCAGTACTTC.